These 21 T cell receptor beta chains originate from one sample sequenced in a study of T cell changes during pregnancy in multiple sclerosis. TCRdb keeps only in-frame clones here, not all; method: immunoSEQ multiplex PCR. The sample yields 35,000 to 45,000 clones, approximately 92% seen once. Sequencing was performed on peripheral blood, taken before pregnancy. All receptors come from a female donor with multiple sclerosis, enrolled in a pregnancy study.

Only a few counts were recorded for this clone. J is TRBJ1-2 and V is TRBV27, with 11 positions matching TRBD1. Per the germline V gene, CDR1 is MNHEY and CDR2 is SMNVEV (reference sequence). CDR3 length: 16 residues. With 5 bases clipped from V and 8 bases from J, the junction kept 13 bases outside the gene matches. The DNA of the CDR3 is TGTGCCAGCAGTCCCGAGGTCTCCGGGACAGGGGGAGGCTACACCTTC. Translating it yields CASSPEVSGTGGGYTF.

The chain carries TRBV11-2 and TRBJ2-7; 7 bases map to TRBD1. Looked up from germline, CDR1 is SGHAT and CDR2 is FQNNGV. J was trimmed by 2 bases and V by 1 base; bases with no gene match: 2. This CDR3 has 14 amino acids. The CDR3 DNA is TGTGCCAGCAGCTTAGGGGACAGACCCTACGAGCAGTACTTC. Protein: CASSLGDRPYEQYF.

This CDR3 is CAWSEWDRGPTEAFF. The DNA of the CDR3 is TGTGCCTGGAGTGAATGGGACAGGGGGCCCACTGAAGCTTTCTTT. The chain employs TRBV30 and TRBJ1-1; 12 bases map to TRBD1. This CDR3 contains 15 residues. Trimming removed 1 base from V and 4 bases from J; junction bases left unmatched: 4. Per the germline V gene, CDR1 is GTSNPN and CDR2 is SVGIG (reference sequence).

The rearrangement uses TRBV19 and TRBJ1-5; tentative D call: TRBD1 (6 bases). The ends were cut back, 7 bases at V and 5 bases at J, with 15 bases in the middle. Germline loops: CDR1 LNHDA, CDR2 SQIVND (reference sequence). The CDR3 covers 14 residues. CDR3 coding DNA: TGTGCCAGTACCACACTAAACAGGGATCAGCCCCAGCATTTT. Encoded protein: CASTTLNRDQPQHF.

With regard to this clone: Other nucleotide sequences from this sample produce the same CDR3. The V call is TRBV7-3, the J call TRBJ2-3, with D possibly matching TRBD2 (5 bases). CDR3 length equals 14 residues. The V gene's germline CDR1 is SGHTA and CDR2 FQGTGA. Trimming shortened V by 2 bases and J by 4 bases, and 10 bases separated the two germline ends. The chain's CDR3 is CASSLRGGADTQYF. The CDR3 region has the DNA TGTGCCAGCAGCTTACGAGGAGGCGCAGATACGCAGTATTTT.

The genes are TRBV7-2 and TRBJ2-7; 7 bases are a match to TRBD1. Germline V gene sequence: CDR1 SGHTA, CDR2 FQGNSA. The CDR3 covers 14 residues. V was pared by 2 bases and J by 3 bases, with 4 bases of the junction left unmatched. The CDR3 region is CASSLTPGGYEQYF. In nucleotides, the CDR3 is TGTGCCAGCAGCTTAACGCCAGGGGGCTACGAGCAGTACTTC.

CDR3 coding DNA: TGTGCCAGCAGTGCTAGCGGAAAAGAGACCCAGTACTTC. As protein: CASSASGKETQYF. The rearrangement links TRBV2 to TRBJ2-5; 7 bases are shared with TRBD2. Germline V gene lookup returns CDR1 SNHLY and CDR2 FYNNEI. With 4 bases clipped from V and 3 bases from J, the junction kept 2 bases outside the gene matches. This CDR3 has 13 amino acids.

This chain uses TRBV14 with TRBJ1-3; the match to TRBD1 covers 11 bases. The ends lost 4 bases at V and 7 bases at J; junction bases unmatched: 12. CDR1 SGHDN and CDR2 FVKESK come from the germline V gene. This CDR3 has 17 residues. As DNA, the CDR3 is TGTGCCAGCAGCCGGACAGGGGGCTTAATCGACGGTAACACCATATATTTT. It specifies CASSRTGGLIDGNTIYF.

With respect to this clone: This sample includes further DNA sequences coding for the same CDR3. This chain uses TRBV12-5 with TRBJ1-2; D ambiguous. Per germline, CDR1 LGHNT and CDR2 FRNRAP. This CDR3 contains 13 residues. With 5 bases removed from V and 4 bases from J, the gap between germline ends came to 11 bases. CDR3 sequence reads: CASGKDGLYGYTF. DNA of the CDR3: TGTGCTAGTGGTAAGGACGGACTCTATGGCTACACCTTC.

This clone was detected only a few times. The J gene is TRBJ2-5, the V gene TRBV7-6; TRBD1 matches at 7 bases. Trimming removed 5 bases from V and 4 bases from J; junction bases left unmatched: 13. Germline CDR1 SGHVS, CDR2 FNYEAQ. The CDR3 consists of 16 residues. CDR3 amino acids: CASSARQGRGAETQYF. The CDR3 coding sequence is TGTGCCAGCAGCGCCCGACAGGGTCGGGGCGCAGAGACCCAGTACTTC.

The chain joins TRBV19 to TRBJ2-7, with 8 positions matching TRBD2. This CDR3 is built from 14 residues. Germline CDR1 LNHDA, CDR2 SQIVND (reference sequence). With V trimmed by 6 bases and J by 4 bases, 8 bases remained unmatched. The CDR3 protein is CASRRTSGDYEQYF. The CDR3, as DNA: TGTGCCAGTAGGCGAACTAGCGGAGATTACGAGCAGTACTTC.

CDR3 region: CASSIAGGDYEQYF. The CDR3 nucleotides read TGTGCCAGTAGTATCGCAGGGGGCGATTACGAGCAGTACTTC. This rearrangement joins TRBV19 to TRBJ2-7; 8 positions agree with TRBD1. Per the germline V gene, CDR1 is LNHDA and CDR2 is SQIVND (reference sequence). Unmatched junction bases numbered 5, after V lost 3 bases and J lost 4 bases. This CDR3 has 14 amino acids.

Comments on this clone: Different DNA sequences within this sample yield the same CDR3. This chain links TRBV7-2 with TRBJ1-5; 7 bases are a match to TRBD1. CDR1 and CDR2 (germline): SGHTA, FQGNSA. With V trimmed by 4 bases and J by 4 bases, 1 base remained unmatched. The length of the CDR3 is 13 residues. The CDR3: CASSYRGNQPQHF. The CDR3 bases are TGTGCCAGCAGCTACAGGGGAAATCAGCCCCAGCATTTT.

Here the CDR3 DNA reads TGTGCCAGCAGCTTGCCGCGACAGGGGGGGCGGGGCTACACCTTC. It codes for CASSLPRQGGRGYTF. This chain uses TRBV13 with TRBJ1-2; TRBD1 agrees at 9 bases. The CDR3 totals 15 residues. Germline assignment: CDR1 PRHDT and CDR2 FYEKMQ (reference sequence). Trimming at V came to 3 bases and at J to 8 bases, leaving 10 bases not matched to a gene.

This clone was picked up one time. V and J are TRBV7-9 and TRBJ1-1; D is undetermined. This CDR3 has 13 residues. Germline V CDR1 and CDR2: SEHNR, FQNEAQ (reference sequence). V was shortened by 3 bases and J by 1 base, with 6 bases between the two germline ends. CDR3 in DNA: TGTGCCAGCAGCTTTACCGGGAACACTGAAGCTTTCTTT. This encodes CASSFTGNTEAFF.

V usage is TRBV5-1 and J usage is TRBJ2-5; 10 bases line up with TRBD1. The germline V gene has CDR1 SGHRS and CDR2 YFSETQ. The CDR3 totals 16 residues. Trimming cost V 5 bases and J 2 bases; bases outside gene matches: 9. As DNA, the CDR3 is TGCGCCAGCAGTCGGACCGGGACAGGGGTTCAAGAGACCCAGTACTTC. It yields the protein CASSRTGTGVQETQYF.

The CDR3 loop is CASLKTGQGIYEQYF. CDR3 DNA sequence: TGTGCCTCATTGAAGACGGGACAGGGGATTTACGAGCAGTACTTC. The J gene is TRBJ2-7, the V gene TRBV10-3; 10 nucleotides agree with TRBD1. Trimming removed 11 bases from V and 4 bases from J; junction bases left unmatched: 14. The germline V gene encodes CDR1 ENHRY and CDR2 SYGVKD. The CDR3 loop spans 15 amino acids.

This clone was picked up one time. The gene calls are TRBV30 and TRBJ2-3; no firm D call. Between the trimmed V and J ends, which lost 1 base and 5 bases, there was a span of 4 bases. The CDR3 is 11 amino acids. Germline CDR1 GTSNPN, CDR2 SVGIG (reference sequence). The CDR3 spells CAWSALDTQYF. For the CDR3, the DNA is TGTGCCTGGAGTGCACTAGATACGCAGTATTTT.

The CDR3 DNA sequence: TGTGCCAGCAGCCAACGACAGCACACCAATCCGAACACCGGGGAGCTGTTTTTT. Translation: CASSQRQHTNPNTGELFF. V is TRBV14 and J is TRBJ2-2, with D tentatively TRBD1 (5 bases). Germline CDR1 is SGHDN and CDR2 is FVKESK. This CDR3 has 18 residues. The ends were cut back, 2 bases at V and 0 bases at J, with 16 bases in the middle.

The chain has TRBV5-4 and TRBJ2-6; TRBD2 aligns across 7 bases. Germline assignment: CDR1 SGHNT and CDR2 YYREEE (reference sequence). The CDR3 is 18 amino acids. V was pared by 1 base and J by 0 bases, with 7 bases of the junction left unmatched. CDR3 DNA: TGTGCCAGCAGCTTGATGCGGCCGGGGGGCTCTGGGGCCAACGTCCTGACTTTC. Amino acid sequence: CASSLMRPGGSGANVLTF.

In nucleotides, the CDR3 is TGTGCCATCAGGGGGACGGGGGGCTTGAGCACTGAAGCTTTCTTT. This encodes CAIRGTGGLSTEAFF. V and J are TRBV10-3 and TRBJ1-1, with a tentative D call TRBD1 (6 bases). Germline-derived CDR1 and CDR2 are ENHRY and SYGVKD. The CDR3 runs 15 residues. V was cut by 6 bases and J by 4 bases, with 18 bases left in between.